Listed below are T cell receptor beta chains from one sample, sequenced in a study of blood T cell repertoires in COVID-19. Data came from immunoSEQ multiplex PCR; TCRdb stores just in-frame clones and leaves some out. This table has about 230,000 clones, under 90% appearing once. The sample comprised peripheral blood. These receptors were collected from a woman of 80 years or more with active or convalescent COVID-19. Both conserved end residues are part of each CDR3. A D gene is named only where the DNA matches it firmly. Not every row has a clone size; where given, it reads once, few, many or a size class.

>TRBJ1-5|NA|NA|TRBV7-2
TGTGCCAGCAGCTTAGCCTACGGTCAGCCCCAGCATTTT
CASSLAYGQPQHF
>TRBJ1-6|NA|NA|TRBV3-1/TRBV3-2
TGTGCCAGCAGCCCTAGCTCTAATTCACCCCTCCACTTT
CASSPSSNSPLHF
>TRBJ1-2|NA|NA|TRBV14
TGTGCCAGCAGCTTTTCAGGTTTAGGTGGCTACACCTTC
CASSFSGLGGYTF
>TRBJ2-7|few|TRBD1|TRBV24-1
TGTGCCACCAGTGATTCAAGACAGGGCCTTCTCTACGAGCAGTACTTC
CATSDSRQGLLYEQYF
>TRBJ2-1|NA|TRBD2|TRBV7-9
TGTGCCAGCAGCCCTAAAGCTAGCGGGATAAACTACAATGAGCAGTTCTTC
CASSPKASGINYNEQFF
>TRBJ2-2|NA|TRBD2|TRBV19
TGTGCCAGTACACGGGAGGCCCGATTCACCGGGGAGCTGTTTTTT
CASTREARFTGELFF
>TRBJ1-3|NA|NA|TRBV5-6
TGTGCCAGCAGCTTAACAGGGCCTGGAAACACCATATATTTT
CASSLTGPGNTIYF
>TRBJ2-1|few|TRBD2|TRBV20-1
TGCAGTGCTAGTAGCCCCGGCGGACCCGGGACTAGCGGGAGGGTAAATGAGCAGTTCTTC
CSASSPGGPGTSGRVNEQFF
>TRBJ2-3|NA|TRBD1|TRBV28
TGTGCCAGCAGTTTCCCCCGACAGGGACAGTATTTT
CASSFPRQGQYF
>TRBJ2-5|NA|NA|TRBV29-1
TGCAGCGTTTACCTAGGCCGAGAGACCCAGTACTTC
CSVYLGRETQYF
>TRBJ2-6|NA|NA|TRBV27
TGTGCCAGCAGTTCACAGCCTTCGGGGGCCAACGTCCTGACTTTC
CASSSQPSGANVLTF
>TRBJ1-3|NA|TRBD1|TRBV5-8
TGTGCCAGCAGCTACGGACAGGACGGAAACACCATATATTTT
CASSYGQDGNTIYF
>TRBJ2-1|NA|TRBD2|TRBV4-3
TGCGCCAGCAGCCAAGATGGTGCGGGAGCGTACTACAATGAGCAGTTCTTC
CASSQDGAGAYYNEQFF
>TRBJ2-1|once|TRBD1|TRBV9
TGTGCCAGCAGCGTAAACCCTGGACAGGGTGTGCGGAATGAGCAGTTCTTC
CASSVNPGQGVRNEQFF
>TRBJ2-1|NA|NA|TRBV27
TGTGCCAGCAGACCCGGACAACCCTTCTCCTACAATGAGCAGTTCTTC
CASRPGQPFSYNEQFF
>TRBJ1-2|NA|TRBD1|TRBV15
TGTGCCACCAGCAGACCGCGCCCCGGGACAGCTAACTATGGCTACACCTTC
CATSRPRPGTANYGYTF
>TRBJ2-4|once|TRBD2|TRBV20-1
TGCAGTGCTAGTCGCGGGAGGGCCTCTACCAAAAACATTCAGTACTTC
CSASRGRASTKNIQYF
>TRBJ1-1|NA|NA|TRBV6-6
TGTGCCAGCAGCCGCCAACAGAACACTGAAGCTTTCTTT
CASSRQQNTEAFF
>TRBJ2-7|once|NA|TRBV28
TGTGCCAGCACCCGGAGCCCCTACGAGCAGTACTTC
CASTRSPYEQYF
>TRBJ2-7|NA|NA|TRBV5-4
TGTGCCAGCAGCTCCCCTAACAGCCGGGGAGGTTACGAGCAGTACTTC
CASSSPNSRGGYEQYF
>TRBJ1-2|NA|NA|TRBV28
TGTGCCAGCAGTTTTCGGAGGGCCTATGGCTACACCTTC
CASSFRRAYGYTF
>TRBJ2-1|NA|TRBD2|TRBV20-1
TGCAGTGCTAGTCGGGGGGACCGCTCCTACAATGAGCAGTTCTTC
CSASRGDRSYNEQFF
>TRBJ2-7|few|NA|TRBV2
TGTGCCAGCAGTCCTCGCGAGAGGGGAGGCGAGCAGTACTTC
CASSPRERGGEQYF
>TRBJ2-1|NA|TRBD2|TRBV10-1
TGCGCCAGCAGTTCGGGGAGGGTAGTTAGCAATGAGCAGTTCTTC
CASSSGRVVSNEQFF